The present T cell receptor beta chain was sequenced within a study of cytotoxic CD8 clonotypes in ibrutinib-treated CLL. Deletions cut 1 base from V and 8 bases from J, with 18 bases between. Germline loops: CDR1 SGHVS, CDR2 FQNEAQ. This CDR3 is 16 amino acids long. The protocol was immunoSEQ multiplex PCR, while the TCRdb copy is restricted to in-frame clones and leaves out a portion. The profile covers some 200,000 clones, with about 72% appearing a single time and roughly an eighth taken by the ten largest. This clone was observed a single time. Here the sequenced sample was PBMCs, taken after 24 months of ibrutinib treatment. The chain couples TRBV7-8 to TRBJ2-1, with unresolved D. This sequence originates from a human donor with chronic lymphocytic leukemia. The DNA of the CDR3 is TGTGCCAGCAGCTTAGTGTGGGCCTCGAATAGAGATGAGCAGTTCTTC. Protein product: CASSLVWASNRDEQFF.